Below are 10 T cell receptor beta chains sequenced from a single sample in a study of blood T cell repertoires in COVID-19. Here immunoSEQ multiplex PCR was the method, and the copy in TCRdb shows in-frame clones only, minus some. The sample has 200,000 to 250,000 clones, roughly 80% seen once; the top ten hold about 2%. Source material: PBMCs or T cells enriched from blood (not recorded which). All receptors come from a man in his sixties who had recovered from COVID-19.

The chain employs TRBV2 and TRBJ2-3; 11 nucleotides match TRBD2. V lost 6 bases, J lost 3 bases, and 8 bases stayed unmatched. This CDR3 spans 16 amino acids. The germline V gene has CDR1 SNHLY and CDR2 FYNNEI. The CDR3 region is CASSLRLAGKTDTQYF. The CDR3 DNA follows: TGTGCCAGCAGCCTCAGACTAGCGGGGAAAACAGATACGCAGTATTTT.

This chain links TRBV5-1 with TRBJ2-7; 10 bases map to TRBD1. The V gene end was trimmed by 5 bases and the J gene end by 3 bases; junction bases not matched to a gene: 8. This CDR3 comprises 15 residues. Per germline, CDR1 SGHRS and CDR2 YFSETQ. Here the CDR3 reads CASSRSGTGDYEQYF. CDR3 bases: TGCGCCAGCAGTAGGTCAGGGACAGGGGACTACGAGCAGTACTTC. Filled out from reference TRBV5-1 and TRBJ2-7, the complete variable domain reads KAGVTQTPRYLIKTRGQQVTLSCSPISGHRSVSWYQQTPGQGLQFLFEYFSETQRNKGNFPGRFSGRQFSNSRSEMNVSTLELGDSALYLCASSRSGTGDYEQYFGPGTRLTVT.

The CDR3 reads CASISRGATDTQYF. The CDR3 nucleotides are TGTGCCAGCATTTCACGGGGGGCCACAGATACGCAGTATTTT. This rearrangement joins TRBV2 to TRBJ2-3, with D possibly being TRBD2 (7 bases). Trimming left V 7 bases short and J 2 bases short, with 13 bases between. Germline loops: CDR1 SNHLY, CDR2 FYNNEI. The CDR3 runs to 14 residues. Using reference TRBV2 and TRBJ2-3 for the parts outside the CDR3, the full variable domain is EPEVTQTPSHQVTQMGQEVILRCVPISNHLYFYWYRQILGQKVEFLVSFYNNEISEKSEIFDDQFSVERPDGSNFTLKIRSTKLEDSAMYFCASISRGATDTQYFGPGTRLTVL.

The chain carries TRBV4-2 and TRBJ1-6; D is possibly TRBD1 (6 bases). The germline V and J ends were trimmed by 0 bases and 9 bases, with 9 bases remaining between them. The germline V gene encodes CDR1 LGHNA and CDR2 YNFKEQ. The CDR3 consists of 14 residues. CDR3 amino acids: CASSQDGGFSPLHF. The CDR3 DNA reads TGTGCCAGCAGCCAAGATGGGGGCTTTTCACCCCTCCACTTT.

The CDR3 loop is CASSFDSGGAAYNEQFF. The CDR3 coding sequence is TGTGCCAGCAGCTTTGATAGCGGGGGGGCCGCCTACAATGAGCAGTTCTTC. The chain joins TRBV5-8 to TRBJ2-1; 11 bases are a match to TRBD2. The CDR3 is made up of 17 amino acids. The germline gives CDR1 SGHTS, CDR2 YDEGEE. V gave up 2 bases and J gave up 2 bases; unmatched junction bases: 6.

This sequence joins TRBV5-5 and TRBJ2-7; 9 bases are shared with TRBD1. The trim removed 0 bases at V and 1 base at J, leaving 2 bases unmatched. This CDR3 contains 15 residues. The germline V gene has CDR1 SGHKS and CDR2 YYEKEE (reference sequence). DNA of the CDR3: TGTGCCAGCAGCTTGGACGGGACAGGGTCCTACGAGCAGTACTTC. Encoded protein: CASSLDGTGSYEQYF.

This clone was picked up a small number of times. The rearrangement uses TRBV11-3 and TRBJ1-1; 7 bases fit TRBD1. The CDR3 runs to 14 residues. The germline V gene has CDR1 SGHNT and CDR2 YENEEA. With V trimmed by 4 bases and J by 8 bases, 10 bases remained unmatched. CDR3 in DNA: TGTGCCAGCAGCTATTTCCGGGACAGTAAAGAAGCTTTCTTT. Amino acid sequence: CASSYFRDSKEAFF.

J is TRBJ2-6 and V is TRBV6-5, with no clear D. The germline CDR1 and CDR2 sequences are MNHEY and SVGAGI. This CDR3 contains 14 residues. Trimming left V 6 bases short and J 0 bases short, with 6 bases between. As DNA, the CDR3 is TGTGCCAGCAGCCGCTACTCTGGGGCCAACGTCCTGACTTTC. Its protein is CASSRYSGANVLTF.

The chain uses TRBV30 and TRBJ2-3; TRBD1 is a possible D gene (5 bases). This CDR3 spans 12 amino acids. The germline gives CDR1 GTSNPN, CDR2 SVGIG (reference sequence). V was trimmed by 5 bases and J by 10 bases, leaving 16 bases between them. The CDR3 region is CAWSSPRVAQYF. CDR3 bases: TGTGCCTGGTCTTCCCCCAGGGTGGCGCAGTATTTT. The whole variable domain, remainder taken from reference TRBV30 and TRBJ2-3, is SQTIHQWPATLVQPVGSPLSLECTVEGTSNPNLYWYRQAAGRGLQLLFYSVGIGQISSEVPQNLSASRPQDRQFILSSKKLLLSDSGFYLCAWSSPRVAQYFGPGTRLTVL.

The chain links TRBV6-6 to TRBJ1-3; 7 bases agree with TRBD1. The trim removed 8 bases at V and 2 bases at J, leaving 9 bases unmatched. The CDR3 spans 15 residues. CDR1 is MNHNY, CDR2 SVGAGI, per germline (reference sequence). The DNA of the CDR3 is TGTGCCAGCCTACCGACAGGGAAGCCTGGAAACACCATATATTTT. This translates into CASLPTGKPGNTIYF.